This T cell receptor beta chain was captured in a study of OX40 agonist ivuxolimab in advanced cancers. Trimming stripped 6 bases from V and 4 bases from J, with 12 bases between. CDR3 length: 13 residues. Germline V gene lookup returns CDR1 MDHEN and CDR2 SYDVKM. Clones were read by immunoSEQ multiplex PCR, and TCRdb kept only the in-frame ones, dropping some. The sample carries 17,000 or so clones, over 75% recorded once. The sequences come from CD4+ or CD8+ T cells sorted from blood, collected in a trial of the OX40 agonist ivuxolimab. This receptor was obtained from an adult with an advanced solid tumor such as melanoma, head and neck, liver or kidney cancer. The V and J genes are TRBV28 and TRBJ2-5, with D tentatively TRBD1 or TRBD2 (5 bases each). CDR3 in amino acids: CASSLPRGETQYF. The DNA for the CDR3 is TGTGCCAGCAGCCTCCCGAGGGGAGAGACCCAGTACTTC.